This passage covers 18 T cell receptor beta chains from one sample sequenced in a study of blood T cell repertoires in COVID-19. Sequencing was performed with immunoSEQ multiplex PCR; in TCRdb, only in-frame clones are kept and a portion is missing. The sample consists of 95,000 to 150,000 clones, 86% of them appearing once. Sequences were obtained from peripheral blood. Receptors originate from a man aged 40-50 years with acute or convalescent COVID-19.

As to this clone: Other DNA sequences in the same sample also yield this CDR3. The chain couples TRBV6-5 to TRBJ1-5; tentatively, D is TRBD1 (5 bases). CDR3 length: 13 amino acids. Trimming cost V 6 bases and J 9 bases, with 15 bases left between them. Germline values: CDR1 MNHEY, CDR2 SVGAGI. DNA of the CDR3: TGTGCCAGCAGGGACCCGGGGAGGGGGCCCCAGCATTTT. It translates to CASRDPGRGPQHF.

The V and J genes are TRBV9 and TRBJ1-5; D uncertain. This CDR3 region has 16 residues. V lost 4 bases, J lost 6 bases, and 20 bases lay in between. The germline gives CDR1 SGDLS, CDR2 YYNGEE. The CDR3 protein is CASSPGGGGLGQPQHF. CDR3 nucleotides: TGTGCCAGCAGCCCCGGAGGAGGAGGGCTCGGTCAGCCCCAGCATTTT.

The chain combines TRBV9 with TRBJ2-2; D not resolved. CDR1 is SGDLS and CDR2 is YYNGEE in the germline V gene. V lost 0 bases, J lost 6 bases, and 6 bases lay in between. The CDR3 runs 13 residues. This CDR3 reads CASSVARAGELFF. In DNA, the CDR3 is TGTGCCAGCAGCGTAGCACGGGCCGGGGAGCTGTTTTTT.

The rearrangement joins TRBV24-1 to TRBJ2-2; TRBD2 matches at 14 bases. The CDR3 is 19 amino acids. V lost 3 bases, J lost 4 bases, and 9 bases stayed unmatched. The germline gives CDR1 KGHDR, CDR2 SFDVKD. CDR3 amino acids: CATSDVGTSGSWPTGELFF. The DNA of the CDR3 is TGTGCCACCAGTGATGTCGGGACTAGCGGGAGCTGGCCCACCGGGGAGCTGTTTTTT.

The rearrangement joins TRBV7-2 to TRBJ1-1, with D unresolved. V gave up 1 base and J gave up 3 bases, with 9 bases separating them. Looked up from germline, CDR1 is SGHTA and CDR2 is FQGNSA. This CDR3 spans 14 amino acids. Here the CDR3 reads CASSLVNSDTEAFF. The CDR3 nucleotides read TGTGCCAGCAGCTTAGTCAATAGTGACACTGAAGCTTTCTTT.

V gene TRBV19 combines with J gene TRBJ2-1; TRBD2 matches at 9 bases. The CDR3 runs to 16 residues. V was pared by 6 bases and J by 3 bases, with 9 bases of the junction left unmatched. Germline CDR1 reads LNHDA; CDR2 reads SQIVND (reference sequence). CDR3 in amino acids: CASSSILAGNYNEQFF. In DNA form, the CDR3 reads TGTGCCAGTAGCTCCATACTAGCGGGTAACTACAATGAGCAGTTCTTC.

The V call is TRBV6-5, the J call TRBJ2-3, with 9 bases matching TRBD2. This CDR3 comprises 15 residues. Germline loops: CDR1 MNHEY, CDR2 SVGAGI. Germline trimming cut 6 bases from V and 0 bases from J; bases unmatched to any gene: 4. CDR3 nucleotide sequence: TGTGCCAGCAGATCGACTAGCGGAAGCACAGATACGCAGTATTTT. It codes for CASRSTSGSTDTQYF.

This clone was seen repeatedly, ten times or more. The V call is TRBV7-9, the J call TRBJ2-7, with a possible D match to TRBD2 (5 bases). The germline V and J ends were trimmed by 7 bases and 3 bases, with 7 bases remaining between them. Germline V gives CDR1 SEHNR, CDR2 FQNEAQ (reference sequence). The CDR3 runs 11 residues. The CDR3 here is CASTEDYEQYF. The CDR3 DNA follows: TGTGCCAGCACGGAGGACTACGAGCAGTACTTC.

J is TRBJ2-1 and V is TRBV28, with TRBD1 matching 8 bases. Trimming took 6 bases from V and 2 from J; bases not matched to a gene: 6. The CDR3 extends over 15 amino acids. CDR1 and CDR2 (germline): MDHEN, SYDVKM. CDR3 amino acids: CASSGQGQAYNEQFF. The CDR3 DNA reads as TGTGCCAGCAGCGGACAGGGTCAAGCCTACAATGAGCAGTTCTTC.

The chain recombines TRBV30 with TRBJ1-6; 7 bases match TRBD1. V lost 3 bases and J lost 5; bases outside the gene matches: 7. This CDR3 contains 15 residues. Per the germline V gene, CDR1 is GTSNPN and CDR2 is SVGIG (reference sequence). DNA for the CDR3: TGTGCCTGGAGCCCGGTAGGGGGCGATAATTCACCCCTCCACTTT. Its translation: CAWSPVGGDNSPLHF. Full variable domain (missing parts from reference TRBV30 and TRBJ1-6): SQTIHQWPATLVQPVGSPLSLECTVEGTSNPNLYWYRQAAGRGLQLLFYSVGIGQISSEVPQNLSASRPQDRQFILSSKKLLLSDSGFYLCAWSPVGGDNSPLHFGNGTRLTVT.

The rearrangement joins TRBV9 to TRBJ1-1; weak D call: TRBD1 (6 bases). Trimming pared 0 bases from V and 5 bases from J, leaving 20 bases between. The CDR3 sequence is 17 residues long. The germline V gene encodes CDR1 SGDLS and CDR2 YYNGEE. The chain's CDR3 is CASSVGSARGAGTEAFF. As DNA, the CDR3 is TGTGCCAGCAGCGTAGGATCGGCTCGGGGGGCCGGGACTGAAGCTTTCTTT.

V gene TRBV15 combines with J gene TRBJ1-2; D might be TRBD1 (6 bases). CDR3 length: 14 amino acids. The germline V gene encodes CDR1 LNHNV and CDR2 YYDKDF (reference sequence). The ends were cut back, 1 base at V and 6 bases at J, with 12 bases in the middle. The DNA for the CDR3 is TGTGCCACCAGCAGAGCTGGGGGCTGGGATGGCTACACCTTC. This translates into CATSRAGGWDGYTF.

The V gene is TRBV19, the J gene TRBJ2-7, with D possibly TRBD1 on 6 matching bases. V was trimmed by 5 bases and J by 0 bases, leaving 20 bases between them. Germline V gene data show CDR1 as LNHDA and CDR2 as SQIVND (reference sequence). This CDR3 comprises 17 residues. The CDR3 loop reads CASSPLRGGVGSYEQYF. The CDR3 DNA reads TGTGCCAGTAGTCCTTTAAGAGGGGGAGTGGGCTCCTACGAGCAGTACTTC.

The rearrangement joins TRBV30 to TRBJ2-7; D unclear. Germline V CDR1 and CDR2: GTSNPN, SVGIG (reference sequence). Trimming shortened V by 5 bases and J by 12 bases, and 17 bases separated the two germline ends. The CDR3 totals 11 residues. CDR3 bases: TGTGCCTGGTTGCTGAGCGAGAGAAGGTACTTC. Translation: CAWLLSERRYF.

The V call is TRBV9, the J call TRBJ1-3; maybe TRBD1 (5 bases). Trimming removed 3 bases from V and 0 bases from J, with 16 bases in between. The CDR3 contains 17 residues. CDR1 and CDR2 from the germline V gene are SGDLS and YYNGEE. The CDR3: CASSAGHGPSSGNTIYF. For the CDR3, the DNA is TGTGCCAGCAGCGCCGGACACGGCCCCAGCTCTGGAAACACCATATATTTT.

This clone was recorded a few times. The chain's CDR3 is CASSLSMRAEAFF. The CDR3, as DNA: TGTGCCAGCAGCTTGAGCATGCGGGCTGAAGCTTTCTTT. The chain uses TRBV5-6 and TRBJ1-1, with unresolved D. Germline CDR1 reads SGHDT; CDR2 reads YYEEEE. The CDR3 consists of 13 residues. Trimming pared 1 base from V and 6 bases from J, leaving 10 bases between.

The chain has TRBV30 and TRBJ1-5; TRBD1 matches at 9 bases. The CDR3 length is 14 residues. CDR1 and CDR2 (germline): GTSNPN, SVGIG (reference sequence). V was pared by 5 bases and J by 0 bases, with 2 bases of the junction left unmatched. CDR3 DNA: TGTGCCTGGGGGACAGGGCTTAGCAATCAGCCCCAGCATTTT. It specifies CAWGTGLSNQPQHF.

The chain employs TRBV3-1 (or the pseudogene TRBV3-2) and TRBJ2-4; maybe TRBD2 (6 bases). The CDR3 sequence is 19 residues long. Germline V gives CDR1 LGHDT, CDR2 YNNKEL (reference sequence). V was clipped by 6 bases and J by 0 bases, with 24 bases between them. The CDR3: CASSPQRDIADLAKNIQYF. The CDR3 DNA sequence: TGTGCCAGCAGTCCACAACGGGATATAGCGGATTTAGCCAAAAACATTCAGTACTTC.